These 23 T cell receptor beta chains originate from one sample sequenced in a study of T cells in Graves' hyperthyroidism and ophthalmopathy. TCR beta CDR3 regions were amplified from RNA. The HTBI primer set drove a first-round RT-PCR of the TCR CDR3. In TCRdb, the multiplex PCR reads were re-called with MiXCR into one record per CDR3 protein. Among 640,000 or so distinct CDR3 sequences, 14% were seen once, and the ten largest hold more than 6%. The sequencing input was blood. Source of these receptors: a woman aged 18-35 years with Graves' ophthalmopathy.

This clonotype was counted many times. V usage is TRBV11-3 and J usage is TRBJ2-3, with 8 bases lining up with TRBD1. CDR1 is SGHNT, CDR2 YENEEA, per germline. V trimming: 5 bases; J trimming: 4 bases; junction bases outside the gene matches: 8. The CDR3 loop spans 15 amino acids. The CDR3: CASSALQGAADTQYF. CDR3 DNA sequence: TGTGCCAGCAGCGCCCTGCAGGGGGCTGCAGATACGCAGTATTTT. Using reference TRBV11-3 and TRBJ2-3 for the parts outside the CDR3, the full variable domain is EAGVVQSPRYKIIEKKQPVAFWCNPISGHNTLYWYLQNLGQGPELLIRYENEEAVDDSQLPKDRFSAERLKGVDSTLKIQPAELGDSAVYLCASSALQGAADTQYFGPGTRLTVL.

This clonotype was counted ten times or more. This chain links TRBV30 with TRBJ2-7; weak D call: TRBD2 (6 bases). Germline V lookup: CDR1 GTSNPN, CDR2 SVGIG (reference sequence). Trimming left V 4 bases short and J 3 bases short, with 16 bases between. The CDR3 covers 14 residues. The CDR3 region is CAWTRTAGNYEQYF. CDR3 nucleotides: TGTGCCTGGACCAGGACGGCGGGGAACTACGAGCAGTACTTC.

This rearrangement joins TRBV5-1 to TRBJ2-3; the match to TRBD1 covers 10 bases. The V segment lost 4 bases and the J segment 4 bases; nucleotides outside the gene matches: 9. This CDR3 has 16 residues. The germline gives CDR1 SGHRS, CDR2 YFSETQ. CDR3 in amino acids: CASSLTTGGKADTQYF. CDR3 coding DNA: TGCGCCAGCAGCCTGACGACAGGGGGCAAGGCAGATACGCAGTATTTT.

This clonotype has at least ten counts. CDR3 residues: CAIIGGAMNTEAFF. The DNA of the CDR3 is TGTGCCATTATAGGAGGGGCCATGAACACTGAAGCTTTCTTT. The chain has TRBV28 and TRBJ1-1; possible D gene TRBD1, 5 bases. Germline lookup yields CDR1 MDHEN and CDR2 SYDVKM. Trimming pared 10 bases from V and 0 bases from J, leaving 15 bases between. The CDR3 covers 14 residues.

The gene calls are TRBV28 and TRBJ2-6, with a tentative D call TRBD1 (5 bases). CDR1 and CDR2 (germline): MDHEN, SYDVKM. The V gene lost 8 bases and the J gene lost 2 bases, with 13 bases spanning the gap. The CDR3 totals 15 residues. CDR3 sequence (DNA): TGTGCCAGCTGTGTGGGCAGGGCTGGGGCCAACGTCCTGACTTTC. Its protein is CASCVGRAGANVLTF.

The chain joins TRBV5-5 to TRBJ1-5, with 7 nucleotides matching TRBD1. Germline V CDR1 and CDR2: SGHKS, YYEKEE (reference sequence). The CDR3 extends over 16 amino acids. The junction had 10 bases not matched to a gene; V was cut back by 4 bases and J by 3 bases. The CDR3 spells CASSPRATGVNQPQHF. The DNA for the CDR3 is TGTGCCAGCAGCCCCCGGGCCACAGGGGTCAATCAGCCCCAGCATTTT.

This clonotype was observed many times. In nucleotides, the CDR3 is TGTGCCACCAGGGGGACAGATACGCAGTATTTT. This sequence encodes CATRGTDTQYF. V usage is TRBV24-1 and J usage is TRBJ2-3; D is unclear. The CDR3 runs 11 residues. Between the trimmed V and J ends, which lost 7 bases and 3 bases, there was a span of 4 bases. Germline CDR1 is KGHDR and CDR2 is SFDVKD.

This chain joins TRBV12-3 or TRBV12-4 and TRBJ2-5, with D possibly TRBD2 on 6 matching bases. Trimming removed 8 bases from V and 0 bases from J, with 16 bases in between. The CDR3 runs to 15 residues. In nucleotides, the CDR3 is TGTGCCAGCGCTGAAGAGGGAGGCCACCAAGAGACCCAGTACTTC. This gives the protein CASAEEGGHQETQYF.

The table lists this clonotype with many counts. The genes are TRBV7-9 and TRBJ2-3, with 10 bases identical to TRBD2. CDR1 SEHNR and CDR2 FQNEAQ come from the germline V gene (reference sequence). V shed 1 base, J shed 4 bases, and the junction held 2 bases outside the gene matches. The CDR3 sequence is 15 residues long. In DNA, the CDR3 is TGTGCCAGCAGCTTAGTAGCGGGAGGAGCAGATACGCAGTATTTT. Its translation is CASSLVAGGADTQYF.

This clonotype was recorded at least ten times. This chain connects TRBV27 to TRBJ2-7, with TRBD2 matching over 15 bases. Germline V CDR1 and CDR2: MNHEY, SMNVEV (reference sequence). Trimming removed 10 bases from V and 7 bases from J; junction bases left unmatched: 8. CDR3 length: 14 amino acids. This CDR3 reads CATLRTSGRAEQYF. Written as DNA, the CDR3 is TGTGCCACCTTACGGACTAGCGGGAGGGCAGAGCAGTACTTC.

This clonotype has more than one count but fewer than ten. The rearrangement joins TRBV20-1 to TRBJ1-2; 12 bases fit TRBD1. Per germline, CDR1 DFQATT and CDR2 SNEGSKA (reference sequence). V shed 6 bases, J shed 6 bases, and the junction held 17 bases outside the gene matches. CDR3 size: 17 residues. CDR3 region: CSATGQGAAGMRNGYTF. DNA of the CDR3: TGCAGTGCCACGGGACAGGGGGCTGCCGGGATGCGGAATGGCTACACCTTC.

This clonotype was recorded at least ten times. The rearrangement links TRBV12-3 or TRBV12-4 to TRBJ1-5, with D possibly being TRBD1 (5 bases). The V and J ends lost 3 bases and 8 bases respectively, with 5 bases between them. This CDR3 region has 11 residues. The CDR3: CASSLGEPQHF. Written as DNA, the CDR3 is TGTGCCAGCAGTTTGGGGGAGCCCCAGCATTTT.

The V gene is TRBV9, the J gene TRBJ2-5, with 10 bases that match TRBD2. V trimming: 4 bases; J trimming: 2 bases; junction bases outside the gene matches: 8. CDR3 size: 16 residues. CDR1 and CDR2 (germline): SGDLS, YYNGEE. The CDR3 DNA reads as TGTGCCAGCAGCTCGGCTAGCGGGAGTGGGCAAGAGACCCAGTACTTC. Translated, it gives CASSSASGSGQETQYF.

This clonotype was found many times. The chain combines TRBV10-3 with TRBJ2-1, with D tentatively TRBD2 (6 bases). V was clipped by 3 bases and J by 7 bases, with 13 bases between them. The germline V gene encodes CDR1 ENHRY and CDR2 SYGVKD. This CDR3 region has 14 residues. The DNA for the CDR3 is TGTGCCATCAGTGACGTTGGAGGGGTTAATGAGCAGTTCTTC. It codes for CAISDVGGVNEQFF.

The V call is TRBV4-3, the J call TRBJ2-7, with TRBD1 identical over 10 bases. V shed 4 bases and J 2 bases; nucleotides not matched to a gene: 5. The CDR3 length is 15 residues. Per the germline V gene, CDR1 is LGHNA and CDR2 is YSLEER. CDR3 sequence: CASSLRTGGTYEQYF. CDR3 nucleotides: TGCGCCAGCAGCCTTCGGACAGGGGGGACCTACGAGCAGTACTTC.

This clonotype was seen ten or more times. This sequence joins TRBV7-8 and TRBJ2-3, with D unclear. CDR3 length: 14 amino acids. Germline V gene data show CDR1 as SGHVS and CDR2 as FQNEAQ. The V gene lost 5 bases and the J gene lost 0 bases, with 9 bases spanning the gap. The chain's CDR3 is CASSPSESTDTQYF. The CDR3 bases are TGTGCCAGCAGCCCAAGTGAGAGCACAGATACGCAGTATTTT.

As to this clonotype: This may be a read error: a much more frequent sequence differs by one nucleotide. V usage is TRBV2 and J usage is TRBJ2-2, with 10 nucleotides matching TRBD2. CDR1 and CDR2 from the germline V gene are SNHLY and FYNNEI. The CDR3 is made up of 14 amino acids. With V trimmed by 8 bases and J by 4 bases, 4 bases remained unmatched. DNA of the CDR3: TGTGCCAGCGCTAGACTAGCGGGCACCGGGGAGCTGTTTTTT. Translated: CASARLAGTGELFF.

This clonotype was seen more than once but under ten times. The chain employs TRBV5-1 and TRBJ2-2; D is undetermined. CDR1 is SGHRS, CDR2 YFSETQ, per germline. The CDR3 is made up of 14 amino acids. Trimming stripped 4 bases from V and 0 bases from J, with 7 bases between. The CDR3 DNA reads TGCGCCAGCAGCGTAAACGCGAACACCGGGGAGCTGTTTTTT. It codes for CASSVNANTGELFF.

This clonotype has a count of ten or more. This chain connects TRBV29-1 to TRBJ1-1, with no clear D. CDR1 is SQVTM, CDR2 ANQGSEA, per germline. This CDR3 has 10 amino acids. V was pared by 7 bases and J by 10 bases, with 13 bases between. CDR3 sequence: CSGWTEGAFF. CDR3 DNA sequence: TGCAGCGGCTGGACCGAAGGAGCTTTCTTT. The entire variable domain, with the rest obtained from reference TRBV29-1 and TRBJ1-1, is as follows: SAVISQKPSRDICQRGTSLTIQCQVDSQVTMMFWYRQQPGQSLTLIATANQGSEATYESGFVIDKFPISRPNLTFSTLTVSNMSPEDSSIYLCSGWTEGAFFGQGTRLTVV.

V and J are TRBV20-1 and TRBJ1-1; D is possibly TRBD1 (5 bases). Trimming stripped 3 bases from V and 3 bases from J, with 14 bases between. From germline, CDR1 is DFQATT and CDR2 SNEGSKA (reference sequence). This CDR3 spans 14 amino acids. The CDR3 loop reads CSASSPQGDTEAFF. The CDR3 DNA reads TGCAGTGCTAGTAGCCCTCAGGGAGACACTGAAGCTTTCTTT.

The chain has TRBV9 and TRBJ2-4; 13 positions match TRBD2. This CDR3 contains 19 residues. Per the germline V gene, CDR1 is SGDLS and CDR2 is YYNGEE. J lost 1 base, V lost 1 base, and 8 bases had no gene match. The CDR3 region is CASSVRGLAGELAKNIQYF. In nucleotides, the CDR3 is TGTGCCAGCAGCGTAAGAGGACTAGCGGGAGAGTTGGCCAAAAACATTCAGTACTTC.

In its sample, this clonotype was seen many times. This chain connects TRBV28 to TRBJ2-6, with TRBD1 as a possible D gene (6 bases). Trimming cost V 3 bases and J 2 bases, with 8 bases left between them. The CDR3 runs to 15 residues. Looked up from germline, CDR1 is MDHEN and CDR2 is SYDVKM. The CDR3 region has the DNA TGTGCCAGCAGTTTTCCAGGGGCTGGGGCCAACGTCCTGACTTTC. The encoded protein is CASSFPGAGANVLTF.

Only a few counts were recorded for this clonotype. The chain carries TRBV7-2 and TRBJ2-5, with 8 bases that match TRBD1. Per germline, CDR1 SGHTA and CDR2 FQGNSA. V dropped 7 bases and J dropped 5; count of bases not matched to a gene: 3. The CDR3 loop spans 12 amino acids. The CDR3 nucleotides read TGTGCCAGCAACAGGGGGAAGGAGACCCAGTACTTC. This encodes CASNRGKETQYF.